The 21 T cell receptor beta chains given below trace back to one sample, sequenced in a study of PD-1 blockade in classical Hodgkin lymphoma. Regarding time point: cycle 4 day 1 (C4D1), after more than five weeks of nivolumab. Every patient experienced relapse after autologous stem cell transplantation, and brentuximab vedotin exposure varied. Measured with immunoSEQ multiplex PCR; TCRdb has only the in-frame clones, and not every one. Of tens of thousands of clones listed, about three quarters are singletons. The source was peripheral blood mononuclear cells (PBMCs), collected before the fourth cycle of nivolumab. The receptors were sampled from a human donor with classical Hodgkin lymphoma.

The chain employs TRBV2 and TRBJ2-5; perhaps D is TRBD1 or TRBD2 (5 bases each). Looked up from germline, CDR1 is SNHLY and CDR2 is FYNNEI. This CDR3 contains 15 residues. V was shortened by 8 bases and J by 4 bases, with 20 bases between the two germline ends. The CDR3 coding sequence is TGTGCCAGCCTTTGGGAGCAGGGTGCTGGAGAGACCCAGTACTTC. Protein: CASLWEQGAGETQYF.

V usage is TRBV6-5 and J usage is TRBJ2-5; TRBD1 agrees at 12 bases. Unmatched junction bases numbered 5, after V lost 2 bases and J lost 4 bases. The CDR3 has 16 amino acids. In germline, CDR1 is MNHEY, CDR2 SVGAGI. CDR3 in amino acids: CASSYRDRGRGETQYF. CDR3 DNA sequence: TGTGCCAGCAGTTACAGGGACAGGGGGCGCGGAGAGACCCAGTACTTC.

The chain links TRBV30 to TRBJ1-2; TRBD1 matches 8 bases. Per germline, CDR1 GTSNPN and CDR2 SVGIG (reference sequence). The CDR3 covers 14 residues. The J segment lost 1 base and the V segment lost 5 bases, leaving 6 bases of the junction unmatched. The CDR3 sequence is CAWFGTGDNYGYTF. DNA of the CDR3: TGTGCCTGGTTCGGGACAGGCGATAACTATGGCTACACCTTC. Full variable domain (outside the CDR3, taken from reference TRBV30 and TRBJ1-2): SQTIHQWPATLVQPVGSPLSLECTVEGTSNPNLYWYRQAAGRGLQLLFYSVGIGQISSEVPQNLSASRPQDRQFILSSKKLLLSDSGFYLCAWFGTGDNYGYTFGSGTRLTVV.

Remarks on this clone: With a much larger clone just one base away, this may be a read error. For the CDR3, the DNA is TGTGCCAGTAGCACGGGACGGAATAATTCACCCCTCCACTTT. Residues: CASSTGRNNSPLHF. This chain connects TRBV19 to TRBJ1-6; possibly TRBD1 for D (5 bases). V gave up 6 bases and J gave up 5 bases, with 11 bases separating them. The germline V gene has CDR1 LNHDA and CDR2 SQIVND (reference sequence). This CDR3 spans 14 amino acids.

This clone has a single count. CDR3 sequence (DNA): TGTGCCAGTAGTGGCCGACAGGGAGGCGGGGAGCTGTTTTTT. Its translation: CASSGRQGGGELFF. The V call is TRBV19, the J call TRBJ2-2; TRBD1 might be the D (7 bases). The CDR3 spans 14 residues. CDR1 and CDR2 from the germline V gene are LNHDA and SQIVND (reference sequence). V was shortened by 5 bases and J by 7 bases, with 14 bases between the two germline ends.

V and J are TRBV29-1 and TRBJ2-7, with a possible D match to TRBD1 (6 bases). Trimming pared 5 bases from V and 0 bases from J, leaving 11 bases between. This CDR3 contains 13 residues. Per germline, CDR1 SQVTM and CDR2 ANQGSEA. The DNA for the CDR3 is TGCAGCGTTCACGACAGGTACTCCTACGAGCAGTACTTC. It specifies CSVHDRYSYEQYF.

The chain is built from TRBV7-6 and TRBJ1-1; no definite D call. V lost 0 bases to trimming and J lost 11 bases, with 19 bases between them. The CDR3 consists of 15 residues. Germline V CDR1 and CDR2: SGHVS, FNYEAQ. The CDR3 DNA reads as TGTGCCAGCAGCTTAGCGCTTCGCGGGCGCGAAATTGCTTTCTTT. Protein: CASSLALRGREIAFF.

The chain combines TRBV4-1 with TRBJ1-1, with D perhaps TRBD1 (6 bases). Deletions cut 3 bases from V and 0 bases from J, with 14 bases between. The CDR3 sequence is 16 residues long. CDR1 and CDR2 from the germline V gene are MGHRA and YSYEKL. This CDR3 reads CASSHPWTDMNTEAFF. As DNA, the CDR3 is TGCGCCAGCAGCCATCCCTGGACAGACATGAACACTGAAGCTTTCTTT.

The chain carries TRBV5-6 and TRBJ1-2; 9 bases fit TRBD1. CDR1 SGHDT and CDR2 YYEEEE come from the germline V gene. This CDR3 has 13 residues. Trimming took 0 bases from V and 12 from J; bases not matched to a gene: 6. The CDR3 loop reads CASSLEGGQGNTF. CDR3 DNA sequence: TGTGCCAGCAGCTTGGAAGGGGGACAGGGAAACACCTTC.

The genes are TRBV10-3 and TRBJ2-7, with TRBD1 identical over 7 bases. The CDR3 totals 12 residues. Per germline, CDR1 ENHRY and CDR2 SYGVKD. Trimming cost V 9 bases and J 4 bases; bases outside gene matches: 6. Written as DNA, the CDR3 is TGTGCCATTCAGACAGGGCGGTACGAGCAGTACTTC. Its translation is CAIQTGRYEQYF.

The V call is TRBV14, the J call TRBJ2-3; 8 bases agree with TRBD2. J lost 5 bases, V lost 1 base, and 2 bases had no gene match. The V gene's germline CDR1 is SGHDN and CDR2 FVKESK. The CDR3 totals 14 residues. Here the CDR3 reads CASSQVAGLDTQYF. In DNA, the CDR3 is TGTGCCAGCAGCCAAGTAGCGGGACTAGATACGCAGTATTTT.

The CDR3: CASSEPGFRNEKLFF. The CDR3 nucleotides are TGTGCCAGCAGTGAACCAGGGTTTAGAAATGAAAAACTGTTTTTT. The chain has TRBV25-1 and TRBJ1-4; weak D call: TRBD1 (5 bases). The V gene's germline CDR1 is MGHDK and CDR2 SYGVNS. CDR3 length: 15 residues. V was cut by 2 bases and J by 5 bases, with 12 bases left in between. Variable domain in full (rest from reference TRBV25-1 and TRBJ1-4): EADIYQTPRYLVIGTGKKITLECSQTMGHDKMYWYQQDPGMELHLIHYSYGVNSTEKGDLSSESTVSRIRTEHFPLTLESARPSHTSQYLCASSEPGFRNEKLFFGSGTQLSVL.

The chain has TRBV5-1 and TRBJ2-7, with TRBD2 as a possible D gene (6 bases). V lost 4 bases, J lost 2 bases, and 10 bases lay in between. In germline, CDR1 is SGHRS, CDR2 YFSETQ. The CDR3 is 13 amino acids. DNA for the CDR3: TGCGCCAGCAGCGGGGGGTCGGCCTACGAGCAGTACTTC. It yields the protein CASSGGSAYEQYF.

The count of this clone is one. The J gene is TRBJ2-1, the V gene TRBV28, with D unclear. The germline gives CDR1 MDHEN, CDR2 SYDVKM. V gave up 6 bases and J gave up 0 bases, with 9 bases separating them. The CDR3 runs 14 residues. Here the CDR3 DNA reads TGTGCCAGCAGCCCGCCCAGCTCCTACAATGAGCAGTTCTTC. It codes for CASSPPSSYNEQFF.

This sequence joins TRBV7-7 and TRBJ2-1; 13 bases map to TRBD2. V was pared by 3 bases and J by 9 bases, with 5 bases of the junction left unmatched. Germline CDR1 is SSHAT and CDR2 is FNYEAQ (reference sequence). CDR3 length: 15 amino acids. The CDR3 DNA reads as TGTGCCAGCAGCTTGGGACTAGCGGGATATAGTGAGCAGTTCTTC. Amino acids: CASSLGLAGYSEQFF.

In its sample, this clone was seen once. The chain employs TRBV4-2 and TRBJ2-1; perhaps TRBD2 as D (5 bases). Germline-derived CDR1 and CDR2 are LGHNA and YNFKEQ. V shed 0 bases and J shed 5 bases, with 17 bases lying between them. CDR3 length: 17 residues. The CDR3 coding sequence is TGTGCCAGCAGCCAAGATTCGAGGGAGATTGTGCACAATGAGCAGTTCTTC. Its translation: CASSQDSREIVHNEQFF.

A single count supports this clone. The J gene is TRBJ2-1, the V gene TRBV27; D possibly corresponds to TRBD1 (5 bases). In germline, CDR1 is MNHEY, CDR2 SMNVEV (reference sequence). V lost 3 bases and J lost 3, with 9 bases in between. The CDR3 consists of 14 residues. CDR3 sequence reads: CASSFDSSYNEQFF. CDR3 in DNA: TGTGCCAGCAGTTTTGACAGCAGCTACAATGAGCAGTTCTTC.

The chain uses TRBV6-5 and TRBJ2-5; 9 bases fit TRBD2. The CDR3 loop spans 15 amino acids. Germline trimming cut 0 bases from V and 11 bases from J; bases unmatched to any gene: 10. The germline V gene encodes CDR1 MNHEY and CDR2 SVGAGI. CDR3 in DNA: TGTGCCAGCAGTTACTCGCCTAGCGGGGACCTCCCTCAGTACTTC. It codes for CASSYSPSGDLPQYF.

The CDR3 coding sequence is TGTGCCAGCAGCTGGGACAGGGCCACCTCGGGTGCCTACGAGCAGTACTTC. Encoded protein: CASSWDRATSGAYEQYF. The chain links TRBV13 to TRBJ2-7; 9 bases match TRBD1. Trimming removed 4 bases from V and 2 bases from J; junction bases left unmatched: 12. This CDR3 has 17 amino acids. Per germline, CDR1 PRHDT and CDR2 FYEKMQ (reference sequence). Together with reference TRBV13 and TRBJ2-7, the CDR3 gives the full variable domain: AAGVIQSPRHLIKEKRETATLKCYPIPRHDTVYWYQQGPGQDPQFLISFYEKMQSDKGSIPDRFSAQQFSDYHSELNMSSLELGDSALYFCASSWDRATSGAYEQYFGPGTRLTVT.

CDR3 DNA sequence: TGTGCCAGCAGCGTCCGGGACAGGGTCTACGAGCAGTACTTC. Translation: CASSVRDRVYEQYF. The chain is built from TRBV21-1 and TRBJ2-7; the table assigns TRBD1, which was not confirmed against the DNA. TRBV21-1 is a recognized pseudogene. The CDR3 totals 14 residues.

CDR3 loop: CASSLANEKLFF. The CDR3 nucleotides are TGTGCCAGCAGCTTGGCTAATGAAAAACTGTTTTTT. The rearrangement links TRBV7-9 to TRBJ1-4; D is unclear. V was cut by 3 bases and J by 3 bases, with 2 bases left in between. This CDR3 has 12 residues. Germline CDR1 SEHNR, CDR2 FQNEAQ (reference sequence).